This passage covers 2 T cell receptor beta chains from one sample sequenced in a study of T cell changes during pregnancy in multiple sclerosis. Clones were sequenced by immunoSEQ multiplex PCR, and TCRdb holds only the in-frame ones, with some missing. Seen here are tens of thousands of clones, 85% to 95% observed once, and the top ten hold approximately 2.8%. The sequences come from peripheral blood, collected in the third trimester of pregnancy. The source of these receptors is a female donor in good health, enrolled as a control in a pregnancy study.

This clone was seen more than once but under ten times. The DNA for the CDR3 is TGTGCCAGCAGCTTAAACAGCTATCAGCCCCAGCATTTT. Translating it yields CASSLNSYQPQHF. The V and J genes are TRBV7-2 and TRBJ1-5, with D unresolved. The CDR3 is made up of 13 amino acids. Germline V gene sequence: CDR1 SGHTA, CDR2 FQGNSA. The ends were cut back, 2 bases at V and 5 bases at J, with 7 bases in the middle.

The rearrangement links TRBV4-2 to TRBJ2-7; 9 bases are a match to TRBD1. CDR3 length: 15 amino acids. J lost 3 bases, V lost 0 bases, and 3 bases had no gene match. Germline lookup yields CDR1 LGHNA and CDR2 YNFKEQ. CDR3 sequence (DNA): TGTGCCAGCAGCCAAGAGGAGACAGGGGGCTACGAGCAGTACTTC. Amino acid sequence: CASSQEETGGYEQYF.